The present entry profiles one TCR beta chain with its context. This clonotype appeared a few times. Its antigen specificity is not known. Nothing much larger sits one base from this clone, and base qualities are not available. This sample stems from a study of naive and memory T cell subsets (dated by TCRdb to about 2017). With respect to the entire study: The study applied an open-source, UMI-based TCR alpha and beta sequencing pipeline to sorted naive and memory peripheral blood T cell subsets. RNA was DNase-treated and reverse transcribed with TCR constant-region primers, mostly using SuperScript III. IgG serology results and the functional CMV T cell responses were in complete agreement.

Library prep was done by UMI-ligation and nested PCR. To cover both TRBC1 and TRBC2, the beta constant-region primer consisted of an equimolar mix of two oligonucleotides. A single-stranded oligonucleotide bearing the SP2 primer plus a 12-nucleotide UMI was ligated onto the 3' end of the cDNA by T4 RNA ligase 1. Four rounds of PCR were used to amplify ligated cDNA, with nested alpha and beta constant-region primers being used together with the SP2 primer. The ligation reaction was incubated at 16°C for roughly 19-25 hours. PCR2 was typically run as a SYBR Green qPCR and stopped at a predetermined threshold to prevent over-amplification. Every purification after the first one was done using Agencourt AMPure XP magnetic beads. Libraries were quantified by Qubit and checked on a TapeStation, with a main peak expected near 650 bp. Pooled libraries were sequenced on an Illumina MiSeq with v2 2x251 paired-end kits, typically giving roughly 0.95-2.3 million reads per sample. Libraries were pooled at 3 to 4 nM per sample, and roughly 4.5-7.5% PhiX was added to improve cluster recognition. Per the source publication's procedure: Using tag matching that tolerated one base-pair mismatch, Decombinator assigned V and J genes to FASTQ reads that had been processed by Demultiplexor. Collapsinator used UMIs to correct both sequencing errors and frequency errors arising from PCR heterogeneity. TCRs were translated and CDR3s were extracted from the conserved cysteine to the FGXG phenylalanine by CDR3Translator, with non-productive sequences being flagged. Gini, Shannon entropy and inverse Simpson indices were computed after subsampling the repertoires to the same number of UMI-defined TCRs. Within the linear range, a power law was fitted by maximum likelihood to the distributions of clonotype abundance. Similar UMI counts, unique TCR numbers and clonal distributions were obtained with the pipeline and with MIGEC on one naive CD8 sample. One analysis removed from the naive repertoire any naive TCRs that were also found in any memory subset from the same donor. Repertoires were searched for approximately 7,000 CMV-associated CDR3 sequences compiled from VDJdb and a published dataset. The public reads were reanalyzed by TCRdb: fastp trimming at Q25, MiXCR alignment, in-frame beta chains only. Each record represents a unique CDR3 protein, reported with the most common genes and DNA among its rows. Here the V and J calls rest on TCRdb's processing, not on the authors' analysis. The sample records around 160,000 distinct CDR3 sequences, over 15% of which are singletons. The ten largest clones take up roughly 0.14% of the sample.

TCR alpha and beta chain libraries were amplified separately from the second PCR step onward. To determine each donor's CMV status, fresh PBMCs were stimulated overnight with CMV viral lysate, and IFNgamma production from CD4+ T cells was then assessed. CD4 T cells were positively selected with Miltenyi beads, followed by positive selection of CD8 T cells from the CD4-negative fraction. Cells were stained for CD3, CD4, CD8, CD45RA, CD27 and a live/dead dye and were sorted on a BD Aria II into four subsets based on CD45RA and CD27. A few healthy volunteers provided blood, and each donor's sample was split into CD4 and CD8 T cells and then further divided into four differentiation subsets. About 0.11 L of peripheral blood was taken from each donor, and PBMC were separated by density-gradient centrifugation on Ficoll-Paque PLUS. The sorted cells were lysed in RLT buffer, after which RNA was extracted using a Qiagen RNeasy kit and kept at -80 degrees C.

Overall results and qualifications from the work: Single alpha or beta chain sequences, rather than paired alpha/beta receptors, were used to define clonotypes. RNA-based TCR counts may be affected by expression changes linked to T cell activation and differentiation. A few larger clonotypes were present in naive repertoires, particularly the CD8 repertoires, and these clonotypes were possibly memory cells re-expressing CD45RA. The repertoire findings for the naive and memory subsets could not be validated against a ground truth, as none was available. TCR abundance followed a power law with an exponent that was different for naive and memory subsets but consistent across the three individuals. In both CD4 and CD8 cells, going from naive through CM, EM and EMRA, the Gini index went up while Shannon and inverse Simpson diversity went down. Once error correction was done, more than 90% of naive TCR sequences showed up just once, which made the naive abundance distributions much steeper than those of the memory subsets.

Measured from the cysteine to the phenylalanine, the CDR3 is 15 residues long. The CDR3 DNA has 45 bases and is translated from base 1. CDR1 and CDR2 were assigned from the germline V gene as SGHDT and YYEEEE. Trimming removed 1 base from V and 6 bases from J; the gene matches leave 8 bases unexplained. The sequence links TRBV5-6 to TRBJ2-7; 9 middle bases align to TRBD1. The clonotype was recovered from a human donor in good health. Sequencing input: naive CD4+ T cells from blood. The cell subset or site label, as the study defines it: naive T cells, CD45RA high CD27+. The encoded CDR3 is CASSLPGTGMSEQYF. The DNA is as follows: TGTGCCAGCAGCTTGCCAGGGACAGGGATGAGCGAGCAGTACTTC.